This is a list of T cell receptor beta chains from one sample in a study of blood T cells in healthy people across ages. TCRdb analysed the 5' RACE reads with MiXCR anew, one entry per CDR3 protein. The sample shows 2 million or so distinct CDR3 sequences, 49% of them seen only once. Input material: blood. These receptors originate from a woman between 40 and 50 years old in good health. Each CDR3 is given with its conserved first and last residue. The D gene is left open where the match is weak. Size values are once, few and many counts, or a class for expanded clones, and some rows have none.

v_gene: TRBV7-9; len: 15; j_gene: TRBJ2-5; d_gene: .; abundance: few; CDR3nt: TGTGCCAGCAGCCCTAGTGACCACCGCCAAGAGACCCAGTACTTC; CDR3aa: CASSPSDHRQETQYF
v_gene: TRBV6-5; len: 13; j_gene: TRBJ2-1; d_gene: .; abundance: .; CDR3nt: TGTGCCAGCAGAGAACAGGGAACGAATGAGCAGTTCTTC; CDR3aa: CASREQGTNEQFF
v_gene: TRBV20-1; len: 14; j_gene: TRBJ2-1; d_gene: TRBD2; abundance: .; CDR3nt: TGCAGTGCCGTTACTAGCGGGGGGCAGAATGAGCAGTTCTTC; CDR3aa: CSAVTSGGQNEQFF
v_gene: TRBV4-2; len: 14; j_gene: TRBJ2-5; d_gene: .; abundance: .; CDR3nt: TGTGCCAGCAGCCAGTCGACTCTTAAAGAGACCCAGTACTTC; CDR3aa: CASSQSTLKETQYF
v_gene: TRBV3-1; len: 15; j_gene: TRBJ1-2; d_gene: .; abundance: once; CDR3nt: TGTGCCAGCAGCCAAGATTTGACAAGTGGCTATGGCTACACCTTC; CDR3aa: CASSQDLTSGYGYTF
v_gene: TRBV6-6; len: 14; j_gene: TRBJ1-2; d_gene: .; abundance: .; CDR3nt: TGTGCCAGCAGTTACGGGGAGGGGATGAATGGCTACACCTTC; CDR3aa: CASSYGEGMNGYTF
v_gene: TRBV13; len: 14; j_gene: TRBJ2-7; d_gene: .; abundance: .; CDR3nt: TGTGCCAGCAACCCCCGGGGGCAATCCTACGAGCAGTACTTC; CDR3aa: CASNPRGQSYEQYF
v_gene: TRBV19; len: 16; j_gene: TRBJ2-5; d_gene: TRBD1; abundance: .; CDR3nt: TGTGCCAGTAGTACCCCCTCTCGGACAGGGGTGGAGACCCAGTACTTC; CDR3aa: CASSTPSRTGVETQYF
v_gene: TRBV7-2; len: 15; j_gene: TRBJ1-1; d_gene: .; abundance: once; CDR3nt: TGTGCCAGCAGCTTATCTAGCACCCCGAACACTGAAGCTTTCTTT; CDR3aa: CASSLSSTPNTEAFF
v_gene: TRBV20-1; len: 11; j_gene: TRBJ2-3; d_gene: .; abundance: .; CDR3nt: TGCAGTGCACCGAGGGCAAATACGCAGTATTTT; CDR3aa: CSAPRANTQYF
v_gene: TRBV2; len: 11; j_gene: TRBJ2-1; d_gene: .; abundance: .; CDR3nt: TGTGCCAGCAGAAAATGGAATGAGCAGTTCTTC; CDR3aa: CASRKWNEQFF
v_gene: TRBV4-3; len: 15; j_gene: TRBJ2-1; d_gene: .; abundance: .; CDR3nt: TGCGCCAGCAGCCAAGAACCGGGGACGGGAAATGAGCAGTTCTTC; CDR3aa: CASSQEPGTGNEQFF
v_gene: TRBV7-9; len: 12; j_gene: TRBJ1-2; d_gene: .; abundance: .; CDR3nt: TGTGCCACCCTCGAAACCCCCTATGGCTACACCTTC; CDR3aa: CATLETPYGYTF
v_gene: TRBV5-1; len: 15; j_gene: TRBJ1-4; d_gene: TRBD1; abundance: few; CDR3nt: TGCGCCAGCAGCCCAAGGGACAGCCGAAATGAAAAACTGTTTTTT; CDR3aa: CASSPRDSRNEKLFF
v_gene: TRBV20-1; len: 11; j_gene: TRBJ2-7; d_gene: .; abundance: few; CDR3nt: TGCAGTGCTAGATCTCCTTCAACTCAGTACTTC; CDR3aa: CSARSPSTQYF
v_gene: TRBV28; len: 14; j_gene: TRBJ2-7; d_gene: TRBD1; abundance: few; CDR3nt: TGTGCCAGCATCTGGACAGGGAACCCCTACGAGCAGTACTTC; CDR3aa: CASIWTGNPYEQYF
v_gene: TRBV20-1; len: 14; j_gene: TRBJ2-5; d_gene: .; abundance: few; CDR3nt: TGCAGTGCTAGGCGGGACAGTGAGGGGGAGACCCAGTACTTC; CDR3aa: CSARRDSEGETQYF
v_gene: TRBV7-3; len: 16; j_gene: TRBJ2-3; d_gene: TRBD2; abundance: .; CDR3nt: TGTGCCAGCAGTACCTCGGGGTTAAGCGGGGGAAGTACGCAGTATTTT; CDR3aa: CASSTSGLSGGSTQYF
v_gene: TRBV4-1; len: 15; j_gene: TRBJ1-2; d_gene: TRBD1; abundance: once; CDR3nt: TGCGCCAGCTCCCCGTTTGTGACAGGGGGCTATGGCTACACCTTC; CDR3aa: CASSPFVTGGYGYTF
v_gene: TRBV28; len: 16; j_gene: TRBJ2-3; d_gene: .; abundance: .; CDR3nt: TGTGCCAGCAGCTCCCCTGGGCTTATTAGCACAGATACGCAGTATTTT; CDR3aa: CASSSPGLISTDTQYF
v_gene: TRBV5-1; len: 15; j_gene: TRBJ2-5; d_gene: .; abundance: .; CDR3nt: TGCGCCAGCAGCAAGAGCGGTGGGGAGCGAGAGACCCAGTACTTC; CDR3aa: CASSKSGGERETQYF
v_gene: TRBV4-3; len: 17; j_gene: TRBJ2-3; d_gene: TRBD2; abundance: few; CDR3nt: TGCGCCAGCAGCCAAGATTACAGCGGGGGACTCACAGATACGCAGTATTTT; CDR3aa: CASSQDYSGGLTDTQYF
v_gene: TRBV4-3; len: 16; j_gene: TRBJ2-2; d_gene: .; abundance: .; CDR3nt: TGCGCCAGCAGCCAAGACCTAGAAGGATACACCGGGGAGCTGTTTTTT; CDR3aa: CASSQDLEGYTGELFF
v_gene: TRBV10-3; len: 15; j_gene: TRBJ1-5; d_gene: TRBD1; abundance: .; CDR3nt: TGTGCCATCAGTGAAGGGGGCGCGGGCGGGCAGCCCCAGCATTTT; CDR3aa: CAISEGGAGGQPQHF
v_gene: TRBV7-3; len: 16; j_gene: TRBJ2-1; d_gene: .; abundance: .; CDR3nt: TGTGCCAGCAGCGTATCCGGGACTCCTAGCAATGAAGGGCAGTTCTTC; CDR3aa: CASSVSGTPSNEGQFF
v_gene: TRBV4-3; len: 15; j_gene: TRBJ2-1; d_gene: TRBD2; abundance: .; CDR3nt: TGCGCCAGCAGCCAAGATACGGGACGGGGGGAGACCCAGTTCTTC; CDR3aa: CASSQDTGRGETQFF
v_gene: TRBV12-3/TRBV12-4; len: 11; j_gene: TRBJ2-3; d_gene: .; abundance: few; CDR3nt: TGTGCCAGCTCCCTCGAATTAACGCAGTATTTT; CDR3aa: CASSLELTQYF
v_gene: TRBV9; len: 15; j_gene: TRBJ2-3; d_gene: .; abundance: .; CDR3nt: TGTGCCAGCAGCTCCCAACCGGGGGGCACAGATACGCAGTATTTT; CDR3aa: CASSSQPGGTDTQYF
v_gene: TRBV29-1; len: 13; j_gene: TRBJ2-3; d_gene: .; abundance: .; CDR3nt: TGCAGCTCTCTAAAACGGGGCAATGATACGCAGTATTTT; CDR3aa: CSSLKRGNDTQYF
v_gene: TRBV4-2; len: 15; j_gene: TRBJ2-1; d_gene: .; abundance: .; CDR3nt: TGTGCCAGCAGCCAAGTCCAGGACTTCTACAATGAGCAGTTCTTC; CDR3aa: CASSQVQDFYNEQFF
v_gene: TRBV7-2; len: 14; j_gene: TRBJ2-5; d_gene: .; abundance: few; CDR3nt: TGTGCCAGCGCTACCCCGTGGAATGTCGGCGACCAGTACTTC; CDR3aa: CASATPWNVGDQYF
v_gene: TRBV7-3; len: 18; j_gene: TRBJ2-1; d_gene: TRBD1; abundance: .; CDR3nt: TGTGCCAGCAGCTTAACGCCAATGACAGGGGTTTCAGGCAATGAGCAGTTCTTC; CDR3aa: CASSLTPMTGVSGNEQFF
v_gene: TRBV11-2; len: 15; j_gene: TRBJ2-7; d_gene: .; abundance: .; CDR3nt: TGTGCCAGCAGCCCGTCCGGGGGTCTACCCTACGAGCAGTACTTC; CDR3aa: CASSPSGGLPYEQYF
v_gene: TRBV6-5; len: 16; j_gene: TRBJ2-3; d_gene: .; abundance: once; CDR3nt: TGTGCCAGCAGCCGCAAGGACGTGGCTAGCACAGATGCGCAGTATTTT; CDR3aa: CASSRKDVASTDAQYF
v_gene: TRBV10-3; len: 15; j_gene: TRBJ1-4; d_gene: TRBD1; abundance: once; CDR3nt: TGTGCCATCAGTGAGCCTGGGACAGGGGGTGAAAAACTGTTTTTT; CDR3aa: CAISEPGTGGEKLFF
v_gene: TRBV13; len: 14; j_gene: TRBJ1-5; d_gene: .; abundance: .; CDR3nt: TGTGCCAGCAGCGTACAGGGTTCCAGTCAGCCCCAGCATTTT; CDR3aa: CASSVQGSSQPQHF
v_gene: TRBV2; len: 11; j_gene: TRBJ2-3; d_gene: .; abundance: .; CDR3nt: TGTGCCAGCGGGCTAACGCCTACGCAGTATTTT; CDR3aa: CASGLTPTQYF
v_gene: TRBV9; len: 17; j_gene: TRBJ2-1; d_gene: TRBD2; abundance: .; CDR3nt: TGTGCCAGCAGTGCAACTAGCGGGGGGCCCTCCTACAATGAGCAGTTCTTC; CDR3aa: CASSATSGGPSYNEQFF
v_gene: TRBV3-1; len: 14; j_gene: TRBJ1-2; d_gene: TRBD1; abundance: once; CDR3nt: TGTGCCAGCAGCCGGACAGGGGATGGGGATGGCTACACCTTC; CDR3aa: CASSRTGDGDGYTF
v_gene: TRBV11-1; len: 14; j_gene: TRBJ2-7; d_gene: TRBD1; abundance: .; CDR3nt: TGTGCCAGCAGCTACGACAGGGGGATCTACGAGCAGTACTTC; CDR3aa: CASSYDRGIYEQYF
v_gene: TRBV9; len: 15; j_gene: TRBJ2-7; d_gene: TRBD1; abundance: few; CDR3nt: TGTGCCAGCAGCGCCCAGACAGGGGGCCCATTCGAGCAGTACTTC; CDR3aa: CASSAQTGGPFEQYF
v_gene: TRBV5-1; len: 16; j_gene: TRBJ2-1; d_gene: .; abundance: few; CDR3nt: TGCGCCAGCAGCTTCTTTGGGGGGCGGATTATCAATGAGCAGTTCTTC; CDR3aa: CASSFFGGRIINEQFF
v_gene: TRBV4-2; len: 15; j_gene: TRBJ2-1; d_gene: TRBD1; abundance: few; CDR3nt: TGTGCCAGCAGCCAAGACGGGACAGTCTTCAATGAGCAGTTCTTC; CDR3aa: CASSQDGTVFNEQFF
v_gene: TRBV15; len: 14; j_gene: TRBJ2-1; d_gene: .; abundance: .; CDR3nt: TGTGCCACCAGCAGAGATCAGGGATACAATGAGCAGTTCTTC; CDR3aa: CATSRDQGYNEQFF
v_gene: TRBV7-2; len: 15; j_gene: TRBJ1-5; d_gene: TRBD1; abundance: once; CDR3nt: TGTGCCAGCAGCTTACATGGACAGGGCCAGGGGCCCCAGCATTTT; CDR3aa: CASSLHGQGQGPQHF
v_gene: TRBV27; len: 18; j_gene: TRBJ2-5; d_gene: TRBD2; abundance: .; CDR3nt: TGTGCCAGCAGTGCCCAAGGGGTACTAGCGGGGGGACAAGAGACCCAGTACTTC; CDR3aa: CASSAQGVLAGGQETQYF
v_gene: TRBV11-2; len: 15; j_gene: TRBJ2-1; d_gene: .; abundance: few; CDR3nt: TGTGCCAGCAGCTTACCGGGTTGGTCATACAATGAGCAGTTCTTC; CDR3aa: CASSLPGWSYNEQFF
v_gene: TRBV20-1; len: 13; j_gene: TRBJ1-5; d_gene: .; abundance: .; CDR3nt: TGCAGTGCTAGGCATGGGGACAATCAGCCCCAGCATTTT; CDR3aa: CSARHGDNQPQHF
v_gene: TRBV7-2; len: 16; j_gene: TRBJ2-6; d_gene: .; abundance: many; CDR3nt: TGTGCCAGCAGCAAAGGAGCAGGGCCCGGGGCCAACGTCCTGACTTTC; CDR3aa: CASSKGAGPGANVLTF
v_gene: TRBV28; len: 16; j_gene: TRBJ2-1; d_gene: .; abundance: few; CDR3nt: TGTGCCAGCAGTTTATGGCGGGCGCAGAGCTTCAATGAGCAGTTCTTC; CDR3aa: CASSLWRAQSFNEQFF
v_gene: TRBV10-2; len: 13; j_gene: TRBJ2-7; d_gene: TRBD1; abundance: .; CDR3nt: TGCGCCAGCAGTACGACAGGGGACAACGAGCAGTACTTC; CDR3aa: CASSTTGDNEQYF
v_gene: TRBV12-3/TRBV12-4; len: 16; j_gene: TRBJ2-7; d_gene: .; abundance: few; CDR3nt: TGTGCCAGCAGCCCCAATACAGGGGACTTCTCCTACGAGCAGTACTTC; CDR3aa: CASSPNTGDFSYEQYF
v_gene: TRBV19; len: 17; j_gene: TRBJ1-1; d_gene: .; abundance: .; CDR3nt: TGTGCCAGTAAACCTACCCGGGACTTCTTCTTGAACACTGAAGCTTTCTTT; CDR3aa: CASKPTRDFFLNTEAFF